This T cell receptor beta chain derives from a study of T-cell reconstitution after alpha-beta-depleted transplantation in children. Library preparation (for TCRbeta) was performed with unique molecular identifiers. MiXCR was run by TCRdb on the PCR reads, yielding one entry per CDR3 protein. Among about a million distinct CDR3 sequences, about 30% were seen once, and the ten largest hold approximately 30%. V dropped 3 bases and J dropped 2 bases, with 12 bases sitting between them. The CDR3 is 15 amino acids. CDR1 is SGHTA and CDR2 is FQGNSA in the germline V gene. About this clonotype itself: Antigen specificity is unknown.

Whole-study results and caveats: Newly generated T cells supplied most T-cell counts and diversity one year post-transplant. Recipient T cells and thymic progenitors that survived were the source of the high TCRbeta diversity seen at day 60 in some patients. Expanded graft clones numbering several hundred reportedly gave rise to alpha-beta T cells about two months after transplant.

The starting material was PBMCs, mostly from graft donor cells, obtained 360 days after TCRalphabeta/CD19-depleted stem cell transplant. The TCR was taken from a boy in the first two years of life who had a stem cell transplant for SCID, so the T cells may come from the graft donor. The chain combines TRBV7-2 with TRBJ2-3; D may be TRBD2 (5 bases). In DNA, the CDR3 is TGTGCCAGCAGCTTTGCGAGGGCTATCACAGATACGCAGTATTTT. Its protein is CASSFARAITDTQYF. The complete variable domain, with remaining parts taken from reference TRBV7-2 and TRBJ2-3, reads GAGVSQSPSNKVTEKGKDVELRCDPISGHTALYWYRQSLGQGLEFLIYFQGNSAPDKSGLPSDRFSAERTGGSVSTLTIQRTQQEDSAVYLCASSFARAITDTQYFGPGTRLTVL.